This is a list of T cell receptor beta chains from one sample in a study of human T cells and chemical hapten exposure. TCRdb called the RACE reads again in MiXCR, with one record for every CDR3 protein. Of about 380,000 distinct CDR3 sequences in the sample, around 6% were seen once. Specimen: whole blood, collected in connection with sensitization to the hapten diphenylcyclopropenone (DPC). The receptors were gathered from a woman aged 18-30 years with alopecia areata. Some clones in this sample may be carry-over from other donors' samples. CDR3s include the opening cysteine and the closing phenylalanine or tryptophan. Each record gives: J gene, D gene, clone size, V gene, CDR3 protein, CDR3 DNA. D genes are given only for firm matches. Clone size appears in some rows only: once, few, many, or a class for an expanded clone.

j_call: TRBJ2-2; d_call: -; clone_size: many; v_call: TRBV6-6; cdr3_aa: CASPRGGNTGELFF; cdr3_nt: TGTGCCAGTCCTAGGGGCGGAAACACCGGGGAGCTGTTTTTT
j_call: TRBJ1-4; d_call: -; clone_size: many; v_call: TRBV20-1; cdr3_aa: CSAYPQGREKLFF; cdr3_nt: TGCAGTGCTTACCCGCAGGGGAGGGAAAAACTGTTTTTT
j_call: TRBJ2-2; d_call: TRBD2; clone_size: few; v_call: TRBV12-3/TRBV12-4; cdr3_aa: CASSLEGLAETNTGELFF; cdr3_nt: TGTGCCAGCAGTTTAGAGGGACTAGCGGAGACGAACACCGGGGAGCTGTTTTTT
j_call: TRBJ1-1; d_call: TRBD1; clone_size: few; v_call: TRBV20-1; cdr3_aa: CSARETGGGTEAFF; cdr3_nt: TGCAGTGCTAGAGAGACAGGGGGCGGTACTGAAGCTTTCTTT
j_call: TRBJ1-5; d_call: -; clone_size: few; v_call: TRBV6-5; cdr3_aa: CASSYSDSQYSNQPQHF; cdr3_nt: TGTGCCAGCAGTTACTCGGACAGTCAATATAGCAATCAGCCCCAGCATTTT
j_call: TRBJ2-5; d_call: -; clone_size: few; v_call: TRBV7-2; cdr3_aa: CASSLGNPETQYF; cdr3_nt: TGTGCCAGCAGCTTAGGTAACCCAGAGACCCAGTACTTC
j_call: TRBJ1-1; d_call: -; clone_size: many; v_call: TRBV7-2; cdr3_aa: CASSPDQGRTEAFF; cdr3_nt: TGTGCCAGCAGCCCCGACCAGGGACGAACTGAAGCTTTCTTT
j_call: TRBJ2-7; d_call: TRBD2; clone_size: few; v_call: TRBV25-1; cdr3_aa: CATDPGGRGGFYEQYF; cdr3_nt: TGTGCCACCGACCCGGGTGGCCGGGGGGGGTTTTACGAGCAGTACTTC
j_call: TRBJ1-3; d_call: -; clone_size: few; v_call: TRBV5-1; cdr3_aa: CASSLEATSGNTIYF; cdr3_nt: TGCGCCAGCAGCTTGGAGGCCACCTCTGGAAACACCATATATTTT
j_call: TRBJ2-1; d_call: TRBD2; clone_size: few; v_call: TRBV4-2; cdr3_aa: CASSQDRQRGYNEQFF; cdr3_nt: TGTGCCAGCAGCCAAGATAGGCAGCGGGGATACAATGAGCAGTTCTTC
j_call: TRBJ1-5; d_call: -; clone_size: few; v_call: TRBV6-1; cdr3_aa: CASSPQPYSNQPQHF; cdr3_nt: TGTGCCAGCAGTCCACAGCCTTATAGCAATCAGCCCCAGCATTTT
j_call: TRBJ1-4; d_call: -; clone_size: -; v_call: TRBV4-2; cdr3_aa: CASSRDRTTNEKLFF; cdr3_nt: TGTGCCAGCAGCAGGGACCGGACAACTAATGAAAAACTGTTTTTT
j_call: TRBJ1-3; d_call: -; clone_size: many; v_call: TRBV13; cdr3_aa: CASSPTGNENGNTIYF; cdr3_nt: TGTGCCAGCAGCCCGACCGGGAACGAGAACGGAAACACCATATATTTT
j_call: TRBJ2-7; d_call: -; clone_size: -; v_call: TRBV28; cdr3_aa: CASSPTTEPNYYEQYF; cdr3_nt: TGTGCCAGCAGTCCGACAACAGAACCTAATTACTACGAGCAGTACTTC
j_call: TRBJ1-1; d_call: -; clone_size: many; v_call: TRBV4-3; cdr3_aa: CASSQDLAEYTEAFF; cdr3_nt: TGCGCCAGCAGCCAAGATTTGGCCGAGTACACTGAAGCTTTCTTT
j_call: TRBJ2-3; d_call: -; clone_size: -; v_call: TRBV29-1; cdr3_aa: CSAFRQNTQYF; cdr3_nt: TGCAGCGCCTTCAGGCAAAATACGCAGTATTTT
j_call: TRBJ2-1; d_call: -; clone_size: few; v_call: TRBV4-1; cdr3_aa: CASSQDRGGRPPFREQFF; cdr3_nt: TGCGCCAGCAGCCAAGATCGAGGGGGACGGCCGCCGTTCCGAGAGCAGTTCTTC
j_call: TRBJ2-2; d_call: -; clone_size: -; v_call: TRBV19; cdr3_aa: CASSIGGDTGELFF; cdr3_nt: TGTGCCAGTAGTATAGGAGGGGACACCGGGGAGCTGTTTTTT
j_call: TRBJ1-5; d_call: -; clone_size: many; v_call: TRBV6-2/TRBV6-3; cdr3_aa: CASSMNRNSNQPQHF; cdr3_nt: TGTGCCAGCAGTATGAACAGGAATAGCAATCAGCCCCAGCATTTT
j_call: TRBJ2-7; d_call: -; clone_size: -; v_call: TRBV5-1; cdr3_aa: CASSLAGTISYEQYF; cdr3_nt: TGCGCCAGCAGCTTGGCGGGCACCATTTCCTACGAGCAGTACTTC